A selection of T cell receptor beta chains follows, all from one sample in a study of chemoradiotherapy in HPV16-positive cancers. TCRdb's table, derived via immunoSEQ multiplex PCR, lists solely in-frame clones and lacks some. The table lists nearly 9,000 clones, about 88% of them singletons. Specimen: tumor tissue, collected from a patient who underwent chemoradiotherapy. These receptors were taken from a human donor with HPV-associated anogenital cancer. Each CDR3 is given with its conserved first and last residue. The order of the fields is CDR3 length, D gene, V gene, J gene, clone size, CDR3 DNA, CDR3 protein. The D gene is left open where the match is weak. Not every row has a clone size; where given, it reads once, few, many or a size class.

CDR3 length: 15; D gene: -; V gene: TRBV5-5; J gene: TRBJ1-3; clone size: -; CDR3 DNA: TGTGCCAGCAGCTTGGTTATGGATTCTGGAAACACCATATATTTT; CDR3 protein: CASSLVMDSGNTIYF
CDR3 length: 13; D gene: -; V gene: TRBV2; J gene: TRBJ2-2; clone size: -; CDR3 DNA: TGTGCCAGCAGTGAAGCGTCAGTCGGGGAGCTGTTTTTT; CDR3 protein: CASSEASVGELFF
CDR3 length: 13; D gene: -; V gene: TRBV29-1; J gene: TRBJ1-1; clone size: -; CDR3 DNA: TGCAGCGTTGCGGTATCGGCTCTCACTGAAGCTTTCTTT; CDR3 protein: CSVAVSALTEAFF
CDR3 length: 13; D gene: -; V gene: TRBV6-5; J gene: TRBJ1-2; clone size: -; CDR3 DNA: TGTGCCAGCAGCCCCGGGGGAGAGTATGGCTACACCTTC; CDR3 protein: CASSPGGEYGYTF
CDR3 length: 12; D gene: -; V gene: TRBV30; J gene: TRBJ1-2; clone size: once; CDR3 DNA: TGTGCCTGGAGAGGGAACACCTATGGCTACACCTTC; CDR3 protein: CAWRGNTYGYTF
CDR3 length: 13; D gene: -; V gene: TRBV29-1; J gene: TRBJ1-1; clone size: large; CDR3 DNA: TGCAGCGTCGACGAGACAGGAGACACTGAAGCTTTCTTT; CDR3 protein: CSVDETGDTEAFF
CDR3 length: 15; D gene: -; V gene: TRBV30; J gene: TRBJ1-3; clone size: -; CDR3 DNA: TGTGCCTGGAGCCGGGACTCAGGCTCTGGAAACACCATATATTTT; CDR3 protein: CAWSRDSGSGNTIYF
CDR3 length: 15; D gene: -; V gene: TRBV6-1; J gene: TRBJ2-5; clone size: -; CDR3 DNA: TGTGCCAGCAGTGAGTGGAGGGGCGCCTGGGAGACCCAGTACTTC; CDR3 protein: CASSEWRGAWETQYF
CDR3 length: 13; D gene: -; V gene: TRBV28; J gene: TRBJ2-1; clone size: -; CDR3 DNA: TGTGCCAGCAGTTTGGGACGAATAAATGAGCAGTTCTTC; CDR3 protein: CASSLGRINEQFF
CDR3 length: 15; D gene: -; V gene: TRBV6-1; J gene: TRBJ1-6; clone size: -; CDR3 DNA: TGTGCCAGCACCCCCCAGAGGGGAGGTGATTCACCCCTCCACTTT; CDR3 protein: CASTPQRGGDSPLHF
CDR3 length: 14; D gene: -; V gene: TRBV21-1; J gene: TRBJ2-5; clone size: -; CDR3 DNA: TGTGCCAGCAGCAAAGGGGAGGGGAGGGAGACCCAGTACTTC; CDR3 protein: CASSKGEGRETQYF
CDR3 length: 14; D gene: TRBD1; V gene: TRBV18; J gene: TRBJ2-2; clone size: -; CDR3 DNA: TGTGCCAGCTCAGCCGACAGGGGCGCCGGGGAGCTGTTTTTT; CDR3 protein: CASSADRGAGELFF
CDR3 length: 16; D gene: -; V gene: TRBV16; J gene: TRBJ1-1; clone size: -; CDR3 DNA: TGTGCCAGCAGCCAACCGAAGGGAAAGGGGTGGAGTGAAGCTTTCTTT; CDR3 protein: CASSQPKGKGWSEAFF
CDR3 length: 9; D gene: -; V gene: TRBV5-3; J gene: TRBJ2-7; clone size: few; CDR3 DNA: TGTGCCAGAAGCTGGAAGAAGTACTTC; CDR3 protein: CARSWKKYF
CDR3 length: 14; D gene: TRBD1; V gene: TRBV18; J gene: TRBJ1-2; clone size: -; CDR3 DNA: TGTGCCAGCTCACGGGGACAGGAAGGTGATGGCTACACCTTC; CDR3 protein: CASSRGQEGDGYTF
CDR3 length: 17; D gene: -; V gene: TRBV14; J gene: TRBJ2-7; clone size: -; CDR3 DNA: TGTGCCAGCAGCCAAGTGGCCCGAAGGGACCGGGCCTCCGAGCAGTACTTC; CDR3 protein: CASSQVARRDRASEQYF
CDR3 length: 14; D gene: -; V gene: TRBV28; J gene: TRBJ1-4; clone size: -; CDR3 DNA: TGTGCCAGCAACACAGGGCTTTCTAATGAAAAACTGTTTTTT; CDR3 protein: CASNTGLSNEKLFF